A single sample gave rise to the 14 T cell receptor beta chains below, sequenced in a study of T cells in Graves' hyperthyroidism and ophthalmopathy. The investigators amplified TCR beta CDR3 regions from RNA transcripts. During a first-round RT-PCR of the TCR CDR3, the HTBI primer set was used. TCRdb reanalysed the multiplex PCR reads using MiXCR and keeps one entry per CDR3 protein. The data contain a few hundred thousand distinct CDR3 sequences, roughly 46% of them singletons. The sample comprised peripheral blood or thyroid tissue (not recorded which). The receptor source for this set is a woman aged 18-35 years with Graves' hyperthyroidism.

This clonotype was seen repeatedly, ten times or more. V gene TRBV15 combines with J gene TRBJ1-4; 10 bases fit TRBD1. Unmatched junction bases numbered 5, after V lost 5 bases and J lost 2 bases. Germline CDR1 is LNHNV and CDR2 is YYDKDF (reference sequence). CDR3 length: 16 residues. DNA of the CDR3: TGTGCCACCAGCGTACCGGGACAGGGGACTAATGAAAAACTGTTTTTT. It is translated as CATSVPGQGTNEKLFF. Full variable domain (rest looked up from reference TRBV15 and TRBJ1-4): DAMVIQNPRYQVTQFGKPVTLSCSQTLNHNVMYWYQQKSSQAPKLLFHYYDKDFNNEADTPDNFQSRRPNTSFCFLDIRSPGLGDTAMYLCATSVPGQGTNEKLFFGSGTQLSVL.

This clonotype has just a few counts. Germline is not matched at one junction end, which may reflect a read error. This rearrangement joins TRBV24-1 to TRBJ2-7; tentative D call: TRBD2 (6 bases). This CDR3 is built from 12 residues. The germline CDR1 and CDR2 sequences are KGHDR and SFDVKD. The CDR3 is CASSPGTPAQYF. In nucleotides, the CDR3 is TGTGCCAGCAGTCCCGGGACTCCCGCCCAGTACTTC.

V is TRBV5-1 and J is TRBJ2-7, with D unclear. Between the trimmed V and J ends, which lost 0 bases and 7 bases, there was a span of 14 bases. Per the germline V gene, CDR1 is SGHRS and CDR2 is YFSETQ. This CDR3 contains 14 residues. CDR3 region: CASSLDNPAWEQYF. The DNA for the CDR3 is TGCGCCAGCAGCTTGGACAACCCCGCGTGGGAGCAGTACTTC.

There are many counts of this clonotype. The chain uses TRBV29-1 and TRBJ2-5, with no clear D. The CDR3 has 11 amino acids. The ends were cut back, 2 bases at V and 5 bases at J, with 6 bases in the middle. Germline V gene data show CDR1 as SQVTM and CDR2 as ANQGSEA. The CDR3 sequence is CSVETVETQYF. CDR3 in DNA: TGCAGCGTTGAAACAGTCGAGACCCAGTACTTC. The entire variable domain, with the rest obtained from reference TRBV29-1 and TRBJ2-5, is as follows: SAVISQKPSRDICQRGTSLTIQCQVDSQVTMMFWYRQQPGQSLTLIATANQGSEATYESGFVIDKFPISRPNLTFSTLTVSNMSPEDSSIYLCSVETVETQYFGPGTRLLVL.

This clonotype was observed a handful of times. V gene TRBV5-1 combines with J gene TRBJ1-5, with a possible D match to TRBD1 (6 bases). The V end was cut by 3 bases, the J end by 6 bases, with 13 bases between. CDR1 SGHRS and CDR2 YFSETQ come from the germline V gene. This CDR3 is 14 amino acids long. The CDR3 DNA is TGCGCCAGCAGCTCCTCAGGGGCCGGTCAGCCCCAGCATTTT. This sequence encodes CASSSSGAGQPQHF.

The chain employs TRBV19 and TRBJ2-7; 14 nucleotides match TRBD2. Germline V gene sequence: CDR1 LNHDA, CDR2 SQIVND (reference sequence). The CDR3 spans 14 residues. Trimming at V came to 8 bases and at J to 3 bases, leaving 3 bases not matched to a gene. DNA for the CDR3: TGTGCCAGTTCGGGACTAGCGGGAGACTACGAGCAGTACTTC. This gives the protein CASSGLAGDYEQYF.

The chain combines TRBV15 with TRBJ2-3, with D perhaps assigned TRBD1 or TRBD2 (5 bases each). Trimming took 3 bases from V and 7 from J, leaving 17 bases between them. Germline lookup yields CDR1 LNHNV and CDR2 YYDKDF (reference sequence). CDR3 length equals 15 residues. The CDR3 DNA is TGTGCCACCAGCAGTGATAGGGACGGCCGACATACGCAGTATTTT. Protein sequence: CATSSDRDGRHTQYF.

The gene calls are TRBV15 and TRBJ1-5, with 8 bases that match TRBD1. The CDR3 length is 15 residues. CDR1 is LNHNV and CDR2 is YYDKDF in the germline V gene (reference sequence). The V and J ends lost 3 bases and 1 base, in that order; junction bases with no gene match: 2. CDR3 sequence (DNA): TGTGCCACCAGCAGCCACAGGGGGAGCAATCAGCCCCAGCATTTT. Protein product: CATSSHRGSNQPQHF.

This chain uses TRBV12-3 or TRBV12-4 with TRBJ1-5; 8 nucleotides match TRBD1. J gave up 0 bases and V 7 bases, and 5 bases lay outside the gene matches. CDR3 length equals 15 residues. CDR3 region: CASTQGAYSNQPQHF. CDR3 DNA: TGTGCCAGCACGCAGGGGGCCTATAGCAATCAGCCCCAGCATTTT.

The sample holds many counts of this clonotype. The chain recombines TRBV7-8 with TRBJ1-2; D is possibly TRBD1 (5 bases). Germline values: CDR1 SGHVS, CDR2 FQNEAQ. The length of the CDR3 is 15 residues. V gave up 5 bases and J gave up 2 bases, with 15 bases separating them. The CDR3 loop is CASSRVETDNYGYTF. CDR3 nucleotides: TGTGCCAGCAGCCGAGTGGAGACAGACAACTATGGCTACACCTTC. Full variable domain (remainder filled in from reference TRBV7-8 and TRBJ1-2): GAGVSQSPRYKVAKRGQDVALRCDPISGHVSLFWYQQALGQGPEFLTYFQNEAQLDKSGLPSDRFFAERPEGSVSTLKIQRTQQEDSAVYLCASSRVETDNYGYTFGSGTRLTVV.

The CDR3 protein is CSATGGQGSSYEQYF. The CDR3 DNA reads TGCAGTGCCACGGGGGGACAGGGGAGCTCCTACGAGCAGTACTTC. The chain combines TRBV20-1 with TRBJ2-7; 10 bases agree with TRBD1. The CDR3 length is 15 residues. Germline trimming cut 6 bases from V and 0 bases from J; bases unmatched to any gene: 8. CDR1 is DFQATT, CDR2 SNEGSKA, per germline (reference sequence).

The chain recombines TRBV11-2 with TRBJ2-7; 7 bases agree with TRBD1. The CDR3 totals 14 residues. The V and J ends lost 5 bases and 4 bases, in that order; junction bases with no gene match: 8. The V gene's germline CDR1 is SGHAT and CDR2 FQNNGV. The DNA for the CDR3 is TGTGCCAGCAGCACCCGGACAGGTTTTTACGAGCAGTACTTC. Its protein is CASSTRTGFYEQYF.

In nucleotides, the CDR3 is TGTGCCACCAGTGATTTTAGCGGGGAGCAGTTCTTC. This sequence encodes CATSDFSGEQFF. This chain joins TRBV24-1 and TRBJ2-5; 7 positions agree with TRBD2. Gene TRBJ2-1 matches the end of the DNA better, so the J call may be wrong. CDR1 KGHDR and CDR2 SFDVKD come from the germline V gene. This CDR3 region has 12 residues.

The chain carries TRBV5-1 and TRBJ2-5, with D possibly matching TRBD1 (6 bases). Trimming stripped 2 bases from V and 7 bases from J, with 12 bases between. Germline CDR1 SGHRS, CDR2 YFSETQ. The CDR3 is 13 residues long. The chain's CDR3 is CASSFFATGTQYF. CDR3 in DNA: TGCGCCAGCAGCTTCTTTGCGACAGGGACCCAGTACTTC.